The T cell receptor beta chain under discussion was sequenced for a study of blood T cell repertoires in COVID-19. Original processing notes: Reference gene primer amplification gave estimated nucleated cell counts. Assay: immunoSEQ multiplex PCR; the TCRdb copy retains only in-frame clones and omits some. V, J and clone size were drawn from that table, and D and trimming were deduced from the DNA. The sample shows 150,000 or so clones, over 80% of them seen only once. The CDR3 runs to 14 residues. The germline V gene has CDR1 SEHNR and CDR2 FQNEAQ (reference sequence). Trimming pared 5 bases from V and 3 bases from J, leaving 13 bases between.

The clonotype originates from a woman in her forties with active or convalescent COVID-19. The rearrangement joins TRBV7-9 to TRBJ1-2; no definite D call. What was sequenced was peripheral blood. The CDR3 sequence is CASSHGAGDYGYTF. The CDR3 DNA reads as TGTGCCAGCAGCCATGGTGCGGGAGACTATGGCTACACCTTC.